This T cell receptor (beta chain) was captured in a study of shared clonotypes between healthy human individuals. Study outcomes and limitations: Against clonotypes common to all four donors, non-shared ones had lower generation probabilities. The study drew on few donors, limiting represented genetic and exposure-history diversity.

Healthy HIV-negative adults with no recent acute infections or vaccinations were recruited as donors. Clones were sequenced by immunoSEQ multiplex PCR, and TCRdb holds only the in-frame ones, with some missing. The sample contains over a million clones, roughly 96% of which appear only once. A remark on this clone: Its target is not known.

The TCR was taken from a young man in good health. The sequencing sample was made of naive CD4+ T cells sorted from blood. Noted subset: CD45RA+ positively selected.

CDR3 in amino acids: CATSKQIYNEQFF. CDR3 in DNA: TGTGCCACCAGCAAACAGATTTACAATGAGCAGTTCTTC. The J gene is TRBJ2-1, the V gene TRBV15; unclear D gene. Germline CDR1 is LNHNV and CDR2 is YYDKDF (reference sequence). Trimming took 4 bases from V and 4 from J, leaving 8 bases between them. The CDR3 totals 13 residues. Together with reference TRBV15 and TRBJ2-1, the CDR3 gives the full variable domain: DAMVIQNPRYQVTQFGKPVTLSCSQTLNHNVMYWYQQKSSQAPKLLFHYYDKDFNNEADTPDNFQSRRPNTSFCFLDIRSPGLGDTAMYLCATSKQIYNEQFFGPGTRLTVL.